This passage covers 19 T cell receptor beta chains from one sample sequenced in a study of cytomegalovirus exposure and HLA in healthy donors. PCR used 60 Vbeta primers and 13 Jbeta primers. Repertoires were generated with immunoSEQ multiplex PCR, while TCRdb's copy carries only in-frame clones and drops some. In the table there are around 150,000 clones, around 76% of which are singletons. Sequencing input: PBMCs. The receptors stem from a woman aged 40 to 50 in good health and CMV-seronegative.

The chain carries TRBV6-5 and TRBJ2-7; D gene unclear. This CDR3 has 13 amino acids. Between the trimmed V and J ends, which lost 5 bases and 7 bases, there was a span of 15 bases. Germline V gene sequence: CDR1 MNHEY, CDR2 SVGAGI. The CDR3 protein is CASSPRLHGEQYF. The CDR3 DNA reads TGTGCCAGCAGTCCCCGACTCCATGGGGAGCAGTACTTC.

Remarks on this clone: A read error may account for a junction end that differs from germline. This chain connects TRBV7-7 to TRBJ2-3; TRBD2 is a possible D gene (6 bases). This CDR3 has 15 amino acids. CDR1 is SSHAT, CDR2 FNYEAQ, per germline (reference sequence). CDR3 in DNA: TGTGCTAGCAGCTTAGGGACTGGAAACACAGATACGCAGTATTTT. As protein: CASSLGTGNTDTQYF.

This sequence joins TRBV5-6 and TRBJ1-5, with D perhaps matching TRBD1 (5 bases). Germline values: CDR1 SGHDT, CDR2 YYEEEE. V was clipped by 1 base and J by 1 base, with 15 bases between them. The CDR3 spans 17 residues. CDR3 sequence reads: CASSLNGGRGSNQPQHF. The CDR3 DNA follows: TGTGCCAGCAGCTTGAATGGGGGGAGGGGAAGCAATCAGCCCCAGCATTTT.

Points on this clone: At the DNA level, this CDR3 is encoded by other sequences in the same sample as well. The chain is built from TRBV30 and TRBJ2-1; 15 nucleotides match TRBD2. The CDR3 consists of 13 residues. Germline CDR1 reads GTSNPN; CDR2 reads SVGIG (reference sequence). V was pared by 5 bases and J by 7 bases, with 0 bases of the junction left unmatched. The CDR3 sequence: CAWGLAGGNEQFF. The CDR3 DNA sequence: TGTGCCTGGGGACTAGCGGGAGGGAATGAGCAGTTCTTC.

The V call is TRBV5-6, the J call TRBJ2-7; TRBD1 aligns across 8 bases. V trimming: 4 bases; J trimming: 11 bases; junction bases outside the gene matches: 11. Germline CDR1 SGHDT, CDR2 YYEEEE. The CDR3 runs to 13 residues. CDR3 sequence (DNA): TGTGCCAGCAGCCCCAAGACAGGGGAAGGGGAGTACTTC. Encoded protein: CASSPKTGEGEYF.

The rearrangement joins TRBV27 to TRBJ2-2; possibly TRBD2 for D (5 bases). Trimming pared 3 bases from V and 4 bases from J, leaving 12 bases between. Germline CDR1 MNHEY, CDR2 SMNVEV (reference sequence). The CDR3 contains 15 residues. The CDR3 region has the DNA TGTGCCAGCAGTTTCCGGGATAGCGCCACCGGGGAGCTGTTTTTT. Protein product: CASSFRDSATGELFF.

The V gene is TRBV10-3, the J gene TRBJ2-3; D is undetermined. Germline V gene data show CDR1 as ENHRY and CDR2 as SYGVKD. The CDR3 extends over 14 amino acids. The germline V and J ends were trimmed by 5 bases and 2 bases, with 11 bases remaining between them. CDR3 region: CAISPREPTDTQYF. The CDR3 DNA follows: TGTGCCATCAGTCCTCGTGAGCCCACAGATACGCAGTATTTT.

The V gene is TRBV6-1, the J gene TRBJ1-5; no clear D. This CDR3 is 17 amino acids long. Trimming removed 3 bases at V and 7 bases at J, with 22 bases between. Germline V gene sequence: CDR1 MNHNS, CDR2 SASEGT. Written as DNA, the CDR3 is TGTGCCAGCAGTGAGAGAGAAGGATTTGTGAGGAACCAGCCCCAGCATTTT. Its translation: CASSEREGFVRNQPQHF.

The V call is TRBV9, the J call TRBJ1-2, with 7 bases identical to TRBD1. The CDR3 has 13 residues. V lost 0 bases, J lost 14 bases, and 10 bases stayed unmatched. Per the germline V gene, CDR1 is SGDLS and CDR2 is YYNGEE. The CDR3 spells CASSVEETGMRTF. CDR3 nucleotide sequence: TGTGCCAGCAGCGTAGAGGAGACAGGGATGCGGACCTTC.

This chain connects TRBV29-1 to TRBJ2-7; possibly TRBD1 for D (6 bases). The germline CDR1 and CDR2 sequences are SQVTM and ANQGSEA. Between the trimmed V and J ends, which lost 4 bases and 7 bases, there was a span of 14 bases. The CDR3 length is 12 residues. CDR3 protein: CSVGRDNGEQYF. DNA for the CDR3: TGCAGCGTTGGAAGGGACAACGGGGAGCAGTACTTC.

The chain employs TRBV9 and TRBJ2-1, with TRBD2 identical over 11 bases. The CDR3 is made up of 14 amino acids. Germline assignment: CDR1 SGDLS and CDR2 YYNGEE. With 1 base clipped from V and 9 bases from J, the junction kept 3 bases outside the gene matches. CDR3 residues: CASSVRLAGGEQFF. The DNA of the CDR3 is TGTGCCAGCAGCGTAAGGCTAGCGGGAGGTGAGCAGTTCTTC. Full variable domain (outside the CDR3, taken from reference TRBV9 and TRBJ2-1): DSGVTQTPKHLITATGQRVTLRCSPRSGDLSVYWYQQSLDQGLQFLIQYYNGEERAKGNILERFSAQQFPDLHSELNLSSLELGDSALYFCASSVRLAGGEQFFGPGTRLTVL.

The V gene is TRBV7-9, the J gene TRBJ1-1, with TRBD1 as a possible D gene (5 bases). Germline V gene lookup returns CDR1 SEHNR and CDR2 FQNEAQ (reference sequence). V was clipped by 10 bases and J by 2 bases, with 14 bases between them. The CDR3 runs 13 residues. CDR3 bases: TGTGCCACTCATACCCAGGGTAACACTGAAGCTTTCTTT. This encodes CATHTQGNTEAFF.

The chain couples TRBV9 to TRBJ2-7; 12 bases match TRBD2. The germline gives CDR1 SGDLS, CDR2 YYNGEE. The V and J ends lost 3 bases and 5 bases, in that order; junction bases with no gene match: 6. The CDR3 runs 15 residues. CDR3 loop: CASSDTSGRTDEQYF. CDR3 nucleotides: TGTGCCAGCAGCGATACTAGCGGGAGGACAGACGAGCAGTACTTC.

V is TRBV2 and J is TRBJ2-2, with D possibly TRBD1 on 5 matching bases. Germline V gene lookup returns CDR1 SNHLY and CDR2 FYNNEI. Trimming left V 7 bases short and J 5 bases short, with 17 bases between. The CDR3 spans 15 residues. The CDR3 bases are TGTGCCAGCACCCCCATTAGTACAGGTACCGGGGAGCTGTTTTTT. This gives the protein CASTPISTGTGELFF.

The chain recombines TRBV5-6 with TRBJ1-2; D call uncertain. Trimming took off 4 bases at V and 0 bases at J, with 10 bases between the two ends. This CDR3 spans 14 amino acids. CDR1 and CDR2 from the germline V gene are SGHDT and YYEEEE. CDR3 sequence reads: CASSPDLANYGYTF. The CDR3 DNA reads TGTGCCAGCAGCCCGGACTTAGCTAACTATGGCTACACCTTC.

V gene TRBV30 combines with J gene TRBJ2-3, with D hard to call. Trimming took off 0 bases at V and 2 bases at J, with 9 bases between the two ends. The V gene's germline CDR1 is GTSNPN and CDR2 SVGIG (reference sequence). There are 14 residues in the CDR3. CDR3 sequence: CAWSVGGTTDTQYF. In DNA form, the CDR3 reads TGTGCCTGGAGTGTAGGCGGAACCACAGATACGCAGTATTTT.

The rearrangement links TRBV6-1 to TRBJ1-2; TRBD1 matches 7 bases. J gave up 6 bases and V 7 bases, and 14 bases lay outside the gene matches. This CDR3 is 15 amino acids long. Looked up from germline, CDR1 is MNHNS and CDR2 is SASEGT. CDR3 protein: CASMIGTGTADGYTF. The CDR3 DNA follows: TGTGCCAGCATGATCGGTACCGGGACAGCCGATGGCTACACCTTC.

The rearrangement joins TRBV29-1 to TRBJ1-1; possibly TRBD1 for D (5 bases). Trimming pared 7 bases from V and 3 bases from J, leaving 18 bases between. The CDR3 totals 14 residues. Germline values: CDR1 SQVTM, CDR2 ANQGSEA. The CDR3 nucleotides read TGCAGCGCCCAGCGGGGTTCGGGGGACACTGAAGCTTTCTTT. Translating it yields CSAQRGSGDTEAFF.

This chain connects TRBV7-9 to TRBJ1-2; TRBD1 aligns across 7 bases. CDR3 length: 15 residues. CDR1 and CDR2 (germline): SEHNR, FQNEAQ (reference sequence). Trimming took 5 bases from V and 7 from J; bases not matched to a gene: 13. The CDR3 region is CASSPRQGSPLGYTF. The CDR3 DNA follows: TGTGCCAGCAGCCCCCGACAGGGATCTCCCCTTGGCTACACCTTC.